One TCR beta chain is described in this entry. Its recognized antigen is unknown. One base away there is no much larger clone; base qualities are not given. Library preparation was by RT-PCR. The reads were generated on an Illumina HiSeq 2500. TCRdb ran its own pipeline on the public reads, namely fastp trimming at Q25 and MiXCR clone calling, and kept in-frame beta chains. Entries are consolidated by CDR3 protein sequence, retaining the most common genes and DNA. A total of 500,000 to 650,000 distinct CDR3 sequences appear in this sample, approximately 7.1% of them only once. Jointly, the top ten make up over 10% of the sample. The data are from a study of response to subunit inactivated influenza vaccine listed by TCRdb under 2018. Concerning the study at large: Deep quantitative profiling of the T cell receptor repertoire was used in the study to follow responses to a trivalent subunit inactivated influenza vaccine. The research as a whole found: The authors suggested that each seasonal influenza vaccination may recruit only a limited number of new T cells.

From the cysteine up to the phenylalanine, the CDR3 has a length of 15 residues. Just CDR3 DNA is preserved here, 45 bases in frame from base 1. Here V drops 3 bases and J drops 6 bases, and the junction holds 7 bases not matched to any gene. This receptor chain uses TRBV12-3 or TRBV12-4 and TRBJ2-2; 7 junctional bases match TRBD2. The receptor was derived from a man between 45 and 75 years old who received an inactivated influenza vaccine. Donor details come from another sample of the same person, matched by shared clones. Material: PBMCs from blood, obtained about 23 months after vaccination. The CDR3 protein sequence reads: CASSFWQGGAGELFF. The nucleotides are TGTGCCAGCAGTTTTTGGCAGGGAGGGGCCGGGGAGCTGTTTTTT.